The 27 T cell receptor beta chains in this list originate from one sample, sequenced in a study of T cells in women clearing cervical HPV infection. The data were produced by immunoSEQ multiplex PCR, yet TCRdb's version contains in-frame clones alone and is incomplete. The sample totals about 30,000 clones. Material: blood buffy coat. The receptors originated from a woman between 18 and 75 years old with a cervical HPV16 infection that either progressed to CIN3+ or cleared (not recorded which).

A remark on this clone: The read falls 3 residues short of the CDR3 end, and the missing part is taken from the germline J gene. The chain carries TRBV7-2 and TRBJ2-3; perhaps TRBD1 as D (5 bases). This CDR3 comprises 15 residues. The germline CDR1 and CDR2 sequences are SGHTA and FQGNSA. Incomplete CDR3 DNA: TGTGCCAGCAGCTCCTACCCCCAGGGTCAAGAGACG. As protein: CASSSYPQGQET. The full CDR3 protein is CASSSYPQGQETQYF.

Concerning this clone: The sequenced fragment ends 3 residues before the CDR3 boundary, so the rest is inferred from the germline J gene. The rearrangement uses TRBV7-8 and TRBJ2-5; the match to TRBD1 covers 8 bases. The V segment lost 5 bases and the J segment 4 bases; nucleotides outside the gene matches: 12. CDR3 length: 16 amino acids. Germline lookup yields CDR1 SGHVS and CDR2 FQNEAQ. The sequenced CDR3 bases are TGTGCCAGCAGCCTCGATACAGGACAGGGTAGAGAGACC. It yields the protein CASSLDTGQGRET. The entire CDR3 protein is CASSLDTGQGRETQYF.

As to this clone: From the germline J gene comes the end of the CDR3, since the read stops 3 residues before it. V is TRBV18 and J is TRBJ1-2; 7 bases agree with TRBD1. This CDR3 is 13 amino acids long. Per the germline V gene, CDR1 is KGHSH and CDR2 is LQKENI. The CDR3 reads CASSPQGNAGYTF. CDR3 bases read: TGTGCCAGTTCGCCACAGGGGAACGCCGGC.

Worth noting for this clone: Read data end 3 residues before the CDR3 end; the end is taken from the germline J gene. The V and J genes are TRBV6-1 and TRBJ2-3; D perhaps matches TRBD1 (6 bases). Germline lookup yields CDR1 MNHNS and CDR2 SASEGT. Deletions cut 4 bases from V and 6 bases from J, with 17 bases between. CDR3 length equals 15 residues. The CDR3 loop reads CASSAFRVTGDTQYF. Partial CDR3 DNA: TGTGCCAGCAGTGCCTTCCGGGTTACAGGGGATACG.

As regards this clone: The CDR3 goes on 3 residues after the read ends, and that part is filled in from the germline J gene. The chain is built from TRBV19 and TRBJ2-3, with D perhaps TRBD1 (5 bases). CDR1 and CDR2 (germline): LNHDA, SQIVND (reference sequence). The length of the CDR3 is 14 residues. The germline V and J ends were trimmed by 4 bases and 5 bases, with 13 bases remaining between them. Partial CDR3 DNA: TGTGCCAGTAGTAAAACGACAGACCAAGATACG. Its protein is CASSKTTDQDT. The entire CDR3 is CASSKTTDQDTQYF. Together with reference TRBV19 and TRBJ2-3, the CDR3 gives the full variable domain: DGGITQSPKYLFRKEGQNVTLSCEQNLNHDAMYWYRQDPGQGLRLIYYSQIVNDFQKGDIAEGYSVSREKKESFPLTVTSAQKNPTAFYLCASSKTTDQDTQYFGPGTRLTVL.

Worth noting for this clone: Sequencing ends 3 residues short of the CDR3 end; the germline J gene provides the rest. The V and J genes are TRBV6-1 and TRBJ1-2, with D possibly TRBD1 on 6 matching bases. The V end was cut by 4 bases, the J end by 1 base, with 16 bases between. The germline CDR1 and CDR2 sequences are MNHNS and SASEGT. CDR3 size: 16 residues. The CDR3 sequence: CASSARVPGHNYGYTF. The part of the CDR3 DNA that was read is TGTGCCAGCAGTGCCCGTGTACCGGGACATAACTATGGC.

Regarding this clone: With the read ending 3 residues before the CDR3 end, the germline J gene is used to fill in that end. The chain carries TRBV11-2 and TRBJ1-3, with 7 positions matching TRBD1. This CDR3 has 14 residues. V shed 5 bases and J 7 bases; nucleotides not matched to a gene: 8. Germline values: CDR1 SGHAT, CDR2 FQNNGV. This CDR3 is CASSNKHRGNTIYF. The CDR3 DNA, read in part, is TGTGCCAGCAGCAACAAACACAGGGGCAACACC.

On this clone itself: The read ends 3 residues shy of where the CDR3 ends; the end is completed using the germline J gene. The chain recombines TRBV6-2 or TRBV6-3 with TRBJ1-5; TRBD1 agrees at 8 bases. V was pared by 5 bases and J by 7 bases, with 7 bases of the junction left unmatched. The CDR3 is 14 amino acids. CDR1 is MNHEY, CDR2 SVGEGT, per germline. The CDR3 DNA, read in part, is TGTGCCAGCAGTCCCAGGGGGCTTGGACAGCCC. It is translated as CASSPRGLGQP. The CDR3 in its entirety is CASSPRGLGQPQHF.

CDR3 bases read: TGCGCCAGCAGCCAGACTAGCGGAGCAGTAGATACG. Translation gives CASSQTSGAVDT. The full CDR3 is CASSQTSGAVDTQYF. The chain employs TRBV5-1 and TRBJ2-3; TRBD2 agrees at 9 bases. The CDR3 end falls 3 residues outside the read, so it is completed with the germline J gene. The V gene's germline CDR1 is SGHRS and CDR2 YFSETQ. J lost 5 bases, V lost 4 bases, and 8 bases had no gene match. The CDR3 sequence is 15 residues long. The full variable domain, rest sourced from reference TRBV5-1 and TRBJ2-3, is KAGVTQTPRYLIKTRGQQVTLSCSPISGHRSVSWYQQTPGQGLQFLFEYFSETQRNKGNFPGRFSGRQFSNSRSEMNVSTLELGDSALYLCASSQTSGAVDTQYFGPGTRLTVL.

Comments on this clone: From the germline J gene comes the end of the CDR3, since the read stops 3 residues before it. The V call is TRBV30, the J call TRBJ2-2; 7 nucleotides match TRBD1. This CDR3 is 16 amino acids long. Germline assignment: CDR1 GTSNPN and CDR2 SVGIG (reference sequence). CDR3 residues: CAWSEGTASYNSPLFF. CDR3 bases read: TGTGCCTGGAGTGAGGGGACAGCCTCCTATAATTCACCG.

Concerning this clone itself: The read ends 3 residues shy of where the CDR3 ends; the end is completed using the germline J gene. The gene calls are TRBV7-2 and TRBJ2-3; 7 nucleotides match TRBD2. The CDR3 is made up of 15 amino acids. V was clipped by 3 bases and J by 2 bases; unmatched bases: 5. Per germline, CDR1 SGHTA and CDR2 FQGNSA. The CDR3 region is CASSLASGLTDTQYF. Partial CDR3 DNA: TGTGCCAGCAGCTTGGCTAGCGGTCTCACAGATACG. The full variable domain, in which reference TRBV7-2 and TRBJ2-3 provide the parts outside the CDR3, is GAGVSQSPSNKVTEKGKDVELRCDPISGHTALYWYRQSLGQGLEFLIYFQGNSAPDKSGLPSDRFSAERTGGSVSTLTIQRTQQEDSAVYLCASSLASGLTDTQYFGPGTRLTVL.

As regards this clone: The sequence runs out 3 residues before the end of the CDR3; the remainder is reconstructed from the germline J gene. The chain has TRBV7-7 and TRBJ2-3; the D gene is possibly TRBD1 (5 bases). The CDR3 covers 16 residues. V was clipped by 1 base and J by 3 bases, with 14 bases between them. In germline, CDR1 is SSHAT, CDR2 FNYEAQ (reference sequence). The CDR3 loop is CASSLGGDRGTDTQYF. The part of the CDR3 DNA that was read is TGTGCCAGCAGCTTAGGGGGCGATAGAGGAACAGATACG.

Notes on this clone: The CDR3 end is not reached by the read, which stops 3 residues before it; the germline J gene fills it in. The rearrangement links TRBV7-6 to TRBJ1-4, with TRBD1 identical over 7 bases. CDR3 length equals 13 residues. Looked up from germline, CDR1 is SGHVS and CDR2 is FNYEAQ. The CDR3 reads CASSLVQGRELFF. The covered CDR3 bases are TGTGCCAGCAGCTTAGTACAGGGGAGAGAA.

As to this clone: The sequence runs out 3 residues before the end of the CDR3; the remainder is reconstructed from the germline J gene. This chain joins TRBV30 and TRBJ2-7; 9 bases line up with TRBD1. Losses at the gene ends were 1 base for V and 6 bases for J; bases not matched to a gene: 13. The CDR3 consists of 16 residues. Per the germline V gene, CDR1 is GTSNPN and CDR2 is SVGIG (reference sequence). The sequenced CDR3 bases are TGTGCCTGGAGTGCATCCGGGACAGGGTGGGGGTTCGAG. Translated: CAWSASGTGWGFE. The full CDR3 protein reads CAWSASGTGWGFEQYF.

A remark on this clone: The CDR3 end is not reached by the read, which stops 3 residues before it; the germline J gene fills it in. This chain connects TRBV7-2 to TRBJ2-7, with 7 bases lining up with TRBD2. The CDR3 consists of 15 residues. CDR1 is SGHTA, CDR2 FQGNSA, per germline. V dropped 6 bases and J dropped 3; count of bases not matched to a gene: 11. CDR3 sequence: CASSLGLGPFYEQYF. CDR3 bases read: TGTGCCAGCAGTCTTGGACTAGGTCCGTTCTACGAG.

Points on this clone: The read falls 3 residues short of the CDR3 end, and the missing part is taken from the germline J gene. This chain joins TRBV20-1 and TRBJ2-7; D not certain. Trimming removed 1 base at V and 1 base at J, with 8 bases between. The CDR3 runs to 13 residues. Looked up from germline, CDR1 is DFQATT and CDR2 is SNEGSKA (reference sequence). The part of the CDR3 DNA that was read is TGCAGTGCTAGAGGAGAACATTCCTACGAG. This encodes CSARGEHSYE. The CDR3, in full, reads CSARGEHSYEQYF.

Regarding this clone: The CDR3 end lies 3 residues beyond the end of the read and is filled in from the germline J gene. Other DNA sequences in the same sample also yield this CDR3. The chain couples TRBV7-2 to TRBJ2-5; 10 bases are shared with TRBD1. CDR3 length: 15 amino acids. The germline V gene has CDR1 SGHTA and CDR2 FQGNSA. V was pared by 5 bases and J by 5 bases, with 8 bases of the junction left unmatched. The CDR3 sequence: CASSRGTGVMETQYF. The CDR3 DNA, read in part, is TGTGCCAGCAGCCGCGGGACAGGGGTGATGGAGACC.

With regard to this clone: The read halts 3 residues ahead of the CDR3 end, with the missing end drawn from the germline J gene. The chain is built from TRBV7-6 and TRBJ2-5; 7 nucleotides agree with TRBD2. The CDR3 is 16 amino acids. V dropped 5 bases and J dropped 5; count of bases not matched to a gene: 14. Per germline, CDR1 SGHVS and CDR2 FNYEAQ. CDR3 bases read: TGTGCCAGCAGCCCTTCTTGGGGGGGGTTTGCGGAGACC. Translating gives CASSPSWGGFAET. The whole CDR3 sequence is CASSPSWGGFAETQYF.

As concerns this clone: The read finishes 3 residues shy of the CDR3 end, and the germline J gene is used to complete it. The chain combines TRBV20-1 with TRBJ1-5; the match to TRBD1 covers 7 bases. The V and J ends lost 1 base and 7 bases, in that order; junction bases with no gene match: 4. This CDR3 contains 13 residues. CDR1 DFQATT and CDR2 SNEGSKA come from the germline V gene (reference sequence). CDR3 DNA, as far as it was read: TGCAGTGCTAGAGGACAGGGAATACAGCCC. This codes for CSARGQGIQP. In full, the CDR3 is CSARGQGIQPQHF.

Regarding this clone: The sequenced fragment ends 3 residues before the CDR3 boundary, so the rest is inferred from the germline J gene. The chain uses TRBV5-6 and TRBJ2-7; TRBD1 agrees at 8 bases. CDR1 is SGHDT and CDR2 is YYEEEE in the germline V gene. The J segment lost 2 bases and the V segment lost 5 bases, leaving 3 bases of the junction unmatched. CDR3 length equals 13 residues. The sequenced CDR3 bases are TGTGCCAGCAGGGTGACAGGGGCCTACGAG. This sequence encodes CASRVTGAYE. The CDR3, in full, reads CASRVTGAYEQYF. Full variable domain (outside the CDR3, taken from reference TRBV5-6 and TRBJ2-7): DAGVTQSPTHLIKTRGQQVTLRCSPKSGHDTVSWYQQALGQGPQFIFQYYEEEERQRGNFPDRFSGHQFPNYSSELNVNALLLGDSALYLCASRVTGAYEQYFGPGTRLTVT.

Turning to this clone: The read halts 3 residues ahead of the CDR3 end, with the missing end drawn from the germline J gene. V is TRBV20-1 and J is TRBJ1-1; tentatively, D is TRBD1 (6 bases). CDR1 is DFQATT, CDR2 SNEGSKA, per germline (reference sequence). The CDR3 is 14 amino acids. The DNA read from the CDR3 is TGCAGTGCTAGAGCCCGTCCAAACAGGGCCGAA. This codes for CSARARPNRAE. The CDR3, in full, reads CSARARPNRAEAFF.

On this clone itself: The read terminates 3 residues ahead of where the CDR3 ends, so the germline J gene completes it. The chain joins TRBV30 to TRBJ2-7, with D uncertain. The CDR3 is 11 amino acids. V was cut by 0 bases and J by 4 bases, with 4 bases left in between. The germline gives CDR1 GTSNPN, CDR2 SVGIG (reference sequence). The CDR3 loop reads CAWSVLYEQYF. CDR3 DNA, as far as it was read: TGTGCCTGGAGTGTCTTATACGAG.

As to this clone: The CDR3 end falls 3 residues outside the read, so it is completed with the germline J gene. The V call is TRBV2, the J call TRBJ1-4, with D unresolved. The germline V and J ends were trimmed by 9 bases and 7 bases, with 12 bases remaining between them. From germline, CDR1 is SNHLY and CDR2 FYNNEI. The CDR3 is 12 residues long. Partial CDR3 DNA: TGTGCCAGTTCCGGGGAGGGTGAAAAA. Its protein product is CASSGEGEK. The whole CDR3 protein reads CASSGEGEKLFF.

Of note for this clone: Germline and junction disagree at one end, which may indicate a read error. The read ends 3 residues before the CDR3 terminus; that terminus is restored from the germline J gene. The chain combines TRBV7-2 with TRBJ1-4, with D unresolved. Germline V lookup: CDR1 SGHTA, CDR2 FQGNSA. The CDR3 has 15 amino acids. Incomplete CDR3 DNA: TGTGCCAGCGGCTTATTTCGAGGAACTAATGAAAAA. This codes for CASGLFRGTNEK. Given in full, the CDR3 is CASGLFRGTNEKLFF.

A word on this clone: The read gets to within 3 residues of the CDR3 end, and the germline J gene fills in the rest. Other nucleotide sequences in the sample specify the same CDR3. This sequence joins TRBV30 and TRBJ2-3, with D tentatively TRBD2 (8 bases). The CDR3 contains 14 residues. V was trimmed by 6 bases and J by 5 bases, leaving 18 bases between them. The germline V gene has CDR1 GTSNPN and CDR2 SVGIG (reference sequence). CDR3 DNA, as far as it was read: TGTGCCTGCCCCGGACTAGCAGGGGGAGATACG. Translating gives CACPGLAGGDT. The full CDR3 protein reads CACPGLAGGDTQYF.

This CDR3 is CASNDRLYGYTF. The CDR3 DNA, read in part, is TGTGCCAGCAACGACAGGCTGTATGGC. This chain uses TRBV19 with TRBJ1-2; perhaps TRBD1 as D (6 bases). Read coverage stops 3 residues before the CDR3 terminus; the germline J gene supplies the remainder. This CDR3 is built from 12 residues. The V gene's germline CDR1 is LNHDA and CDR2 SQIVND (reference sequence). Trimming took off 9 bases at V and 5 bases at J, with 13 bases between the two ends.

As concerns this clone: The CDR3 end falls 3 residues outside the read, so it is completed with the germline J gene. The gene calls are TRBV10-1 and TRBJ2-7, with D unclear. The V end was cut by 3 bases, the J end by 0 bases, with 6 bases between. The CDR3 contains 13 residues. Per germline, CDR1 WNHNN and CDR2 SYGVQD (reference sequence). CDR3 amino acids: CASSEQPSYEQYF. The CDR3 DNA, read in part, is TGCGCCAGCAGTGAACAGCCCTCCTACGAG.